Shown below are 10 T cell receptor beta chains from a single sample sequenced in a study of T cells in localized non-small cell lung cancer. Assay used: immunoSEQ multiplex PCR; TCRdb lists only in-frame clones, some missing. This sample has about 48,000 clones, with roughly 80% found just once. Here the sequenced sample was peripheral blood, taken before any cancer treatment. The origin of the receptors is a man aged 35-69 years with stage I squamous cell lung carcinoma.

The chain uses TRBV9 and TRBJ2-3; D is possibly TRBD1 or TRBD2 (5 bases each). Looked up from germline, CDR1 is SGDLS and CDR2 is YYNGEE. The CDR3 sequence is 15 residues long. V was trimmed by 3 bases and J by 1 base, leaving 12 bases between them. The CDR3 DNA is TGTGCCAGCAGCGCGTTCCTGGGGGGCACAGATACGCAGTATTTT. Translation: CASSAFLGGTDTQYF.

The J gene is TRBJ1-1, the V gene TRBV29-1; 7 bases agree with TRBD1. Trimming removed 6 bases from V and 10 bases from J; junction bases left unmatched: 11. From germline, CDR1 is SQVTM and CDR2 ANQGSEA. This CDR3 is built from 12 residues. The CDR3 is CSVQVSSGGAFF. DNA for the CDR3: TGCAGCGTCCAAGTATCGTCAGGGGGAGCTTTCTTT.

This chain connects TRBV9 to TRBJ2-1, with TRBD2 identical over 11 bases. This CDR3 has 16 amino acids. Germline CDR1 is SGDLS and CDR2 is YYNGEE. The junction had 9 bases not matched to a gene; V was cut back by 2 bases and J by 8 bases. CDR3 sequence reads: CASSVLLAGAGDEQFF. In nucleotides, the CDR3 is TGTGCCAGCAGCGTGCTACTAGCGGGGGCCGGGGATGAGCAGTTCTTC. The full variable domain, in which reference TRBV9 and TRBJ2-1 provide the parts outside the CDR3, is DSGVTQTPKHLITATGQRVTLRCSPRSGDLSVYWYQQSLDQGLQFLIQYYNGEERAKGNILERFSAQQFPDLHSELNLSSLELGDSALYFCASSVLLAGAGDEQFFGPGTRLTVL.

The gene calls are TRBV5-4 and TRBJ2-6, with D uncertain. The CDR3 extends over 13 amino acids. Trimming removed 4 bases from V and 4 bases from J, with 6 bases in between. Germline assignment: CDR1 SGHNT and CDR2 YYREEE (reference sequence). CDR3 in amino acids: CASSRAGANVLTF. CDR3 bases: TGTGCCAGCAGCCGCGCGGGGGCCAACGTCCTGACTTTC.

A few counts support this clone. The chain carries TRBV6-1 and TRBJ1-3; TRBD1 aligns across 7 bases. After removal of 11 bases from V and 0 bases from J, the junction contained 4 bases not matched to a gene. The CDR3 length is 13 residues. Germline V lookup: CDR1 MNHNS, CDR2 SASEGT. The CDR3 protein is CAGGQSSGNTIYF. DNA for the CDR3: TGTGCCGGGGGACAGTCCTCTGGAAACACCATATATTTT.

The gene calls are TRBV20-1 and TRBJ1-2; a weak D match, TRBD1 (5 bases). Germline V gene sequence: CDR1 DFQATT, CDR2 SNEGSKA (reference sequence). The V end lost 6 bases, the J end lost 2 bases, and 7 bases lay between the germline ends. CDR3 length equals 11 residues. Here the CDR3 DNA reads TGCAGTGCGCGGGACAACTATGGCTACACCTTC. Protein sequence: CSARDNYGYTF.

The chain combines TRBV6-6 with TRBJ2-3, with a tentative D call TRBD2 (5 bases). Germline V gives CDR1 MNHNY, CDR2 SVGAGI (reference sequence). Trimming pared 6 bases from V and 11 bases from J, leaving 24 bases between. CDR3 length: 15 residues. The CDR3: CASSPSPEDGGLQYF. CDR3 in DNA: TGTGCCAGCAGCCCCTCGCCGGAGGATGGCGGGTTGCAGTATTTT.

The chain has TRBV7-3 and TRBJ1-6, with 11 bases fitting TRBD1. The V gene end was trimmed by 4 bases and the J gene end by 6 bases; junction bases not matched to a gene: 5. The CDR3 covers 16 residues. Germline-derived CDR1 and CDR2 are SGHTA and FQGTGA. The CDR3 DNA reads TGTGCCAGCAGCTACACCGGGACAGGGGGTAATTCACCCCTCCACTTT. It specifies CASSYTGTGGNSPLHF.

The V gene is TRBV9, the J gene TRBJ2-1; 12 bases line up with TRBD2. The CDR3 totals 15 residues. The J segment lost 7 bases and the V segment lost 3 bases, leaving 5 bases of the junction unmatched. The V gene's germline CDR1 is SGDLS and CDR2 YYNGEE. CDR3 sequence reads: CASSATSGGRNEQFF. CDR3 nucleotide sequence: TGTGCCAGCAGCGCAACTAGCGGGGGGAGGAATGAGCAGTTCTTC.

This clone was found a few times. The rearrangement uses TRBV2 and TRBJ2-3, with D perhaps matching TRBD2 (6 bases). Trimming took 3 bases from V and 7 from J, leaving 20 bases between them. The CDR3 covers 16 residues. The germline V gene encodes CDR1 SNHLY and CDR2 FYNNEI. The CDR3 nucleotides read TGTGCCAGCAGTGACTCTGCGGGGTCCGATGTGAATACGCAGTATTTT. Protein sequence: CASSDSAGSDVNTQYF. Based on the CDR3 plus reference TRBV2 and TRBJ2-3, the full variable domain is EPEVTQTPSHQVTQMGQEVILRCVPISNHLYFYWYRQILGQKVEFLVSFYNNEISEKSEIFDDQFSVERPDGSNFTLKIRSTKLEDSAMYFCASSDSAGSDVNTQYFGPGTRLTVL.